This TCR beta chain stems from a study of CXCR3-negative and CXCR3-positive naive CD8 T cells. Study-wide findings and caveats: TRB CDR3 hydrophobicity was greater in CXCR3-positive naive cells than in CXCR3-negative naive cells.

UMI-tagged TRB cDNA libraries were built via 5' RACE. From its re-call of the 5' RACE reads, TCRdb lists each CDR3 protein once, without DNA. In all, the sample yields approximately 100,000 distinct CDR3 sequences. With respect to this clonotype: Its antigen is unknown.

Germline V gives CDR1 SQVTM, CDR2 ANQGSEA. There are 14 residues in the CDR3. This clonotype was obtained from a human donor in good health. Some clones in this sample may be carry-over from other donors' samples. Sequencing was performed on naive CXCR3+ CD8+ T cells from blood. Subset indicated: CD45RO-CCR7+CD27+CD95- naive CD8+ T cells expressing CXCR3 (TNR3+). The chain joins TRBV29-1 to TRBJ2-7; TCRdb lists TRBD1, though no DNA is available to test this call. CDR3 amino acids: CSVGGTGISYEQYF.